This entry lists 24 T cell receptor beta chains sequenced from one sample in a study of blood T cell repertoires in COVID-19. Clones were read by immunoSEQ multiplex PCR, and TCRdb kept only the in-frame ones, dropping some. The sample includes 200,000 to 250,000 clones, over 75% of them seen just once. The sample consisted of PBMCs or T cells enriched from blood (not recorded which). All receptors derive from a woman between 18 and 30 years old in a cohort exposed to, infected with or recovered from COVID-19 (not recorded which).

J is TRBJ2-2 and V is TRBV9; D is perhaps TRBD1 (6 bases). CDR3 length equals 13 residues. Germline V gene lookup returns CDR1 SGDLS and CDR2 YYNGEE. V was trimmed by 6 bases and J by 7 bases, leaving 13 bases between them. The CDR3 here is CASTDSQHGELFF. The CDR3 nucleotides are TGTGCCAGCACGGACAGTCAGCACGGGGAGCTGTTTTTT.

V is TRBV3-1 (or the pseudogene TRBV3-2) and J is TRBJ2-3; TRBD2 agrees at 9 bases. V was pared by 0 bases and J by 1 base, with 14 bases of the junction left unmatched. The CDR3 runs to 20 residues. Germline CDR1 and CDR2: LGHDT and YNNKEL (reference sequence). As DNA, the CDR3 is TGTGCCAGCAGCCAAGAGGGGGGGCTAGCGGGGCAACCGGGCACAGATACGCAGTATTTT. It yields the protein CASSQEGGLAGQPGTDTQYF.

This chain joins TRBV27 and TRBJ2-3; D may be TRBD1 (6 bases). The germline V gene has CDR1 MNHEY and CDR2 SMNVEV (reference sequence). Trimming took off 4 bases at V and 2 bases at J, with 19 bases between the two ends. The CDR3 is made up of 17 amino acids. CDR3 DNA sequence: TGTGCCAGCAGTTCCCCCTTTGTGGGGGCCCACACAGATACGCAGTATTTT. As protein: CASSSPFVGAHTDTQYF.

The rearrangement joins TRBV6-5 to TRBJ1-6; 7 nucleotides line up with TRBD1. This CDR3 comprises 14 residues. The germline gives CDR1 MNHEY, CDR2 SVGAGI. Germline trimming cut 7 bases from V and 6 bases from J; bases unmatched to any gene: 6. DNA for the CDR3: TGTGCCAGCACCAACAGGGGCGTTAATTCACCCCTCCACTTT. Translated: CASTNRGVNSPLHF.

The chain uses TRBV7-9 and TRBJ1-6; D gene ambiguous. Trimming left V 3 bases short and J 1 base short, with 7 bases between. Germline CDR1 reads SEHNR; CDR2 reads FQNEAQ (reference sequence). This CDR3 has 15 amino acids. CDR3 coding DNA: TGTGCCAGCAGCTTGGAGGTTTCCTATAATTCACCCCTCCACTTT. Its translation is CASSLEVSYNSPLHF.

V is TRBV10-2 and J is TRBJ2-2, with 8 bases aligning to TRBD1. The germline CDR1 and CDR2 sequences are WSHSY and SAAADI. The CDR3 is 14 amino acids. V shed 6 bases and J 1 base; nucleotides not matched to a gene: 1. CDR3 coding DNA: TGCGCCAGCAGGGACAGGGTGAACACCGGGGAGCTGTTTTTT. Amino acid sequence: CASRDRVNTGELFF.

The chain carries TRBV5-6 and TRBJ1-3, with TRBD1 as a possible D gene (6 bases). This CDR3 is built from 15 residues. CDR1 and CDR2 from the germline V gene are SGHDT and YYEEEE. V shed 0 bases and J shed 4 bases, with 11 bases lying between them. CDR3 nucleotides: TGTGCCAGCAGCTTGGGCCCGGGGGGCGGAAACACCATATATTTT. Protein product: CASSLGPGGGNTIYF.

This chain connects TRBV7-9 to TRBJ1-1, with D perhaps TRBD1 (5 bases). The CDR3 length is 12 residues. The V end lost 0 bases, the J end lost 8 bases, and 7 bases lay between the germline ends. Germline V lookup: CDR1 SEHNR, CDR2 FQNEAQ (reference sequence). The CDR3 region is CASSLAQGEAFF. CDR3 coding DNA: TGTGCCAGCAGCTTAGCCCAGGGAGAAGCTTTCTTT.

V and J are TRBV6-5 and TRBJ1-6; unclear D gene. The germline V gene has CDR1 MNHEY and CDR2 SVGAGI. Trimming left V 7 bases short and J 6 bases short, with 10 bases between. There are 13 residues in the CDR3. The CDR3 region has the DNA TGTGCCAGCAAGGAGGGCCCTAATTCACCCCTCCACTTT. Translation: CASKEGPNSPLHF.

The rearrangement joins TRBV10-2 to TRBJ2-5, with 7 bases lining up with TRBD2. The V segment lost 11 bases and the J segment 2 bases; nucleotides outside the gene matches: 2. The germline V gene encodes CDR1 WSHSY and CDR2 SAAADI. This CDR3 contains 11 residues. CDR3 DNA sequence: TGCGCCGCTAGCGGACAAGAGACCCAGTACTTC. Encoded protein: CAASGQETQYF.

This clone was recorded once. Here the CDR3 reads CASSQGDTIYF. The DNA of the CDR3 is TGTGCCAGCAGCCAGGGAGACACCATATATTTT. The V gene is TRBV3-1 (or the pseudogene TRBV3-2), the J gene TRBJ1-3; no firm D call. Trimming pared 3 bases from V and 8 bases from J, leaving 5 bases between. The CDR3 contains 11 residues. Per germline, CDR1 LGHDT and CDR2 YNNKEL (reference sequence).

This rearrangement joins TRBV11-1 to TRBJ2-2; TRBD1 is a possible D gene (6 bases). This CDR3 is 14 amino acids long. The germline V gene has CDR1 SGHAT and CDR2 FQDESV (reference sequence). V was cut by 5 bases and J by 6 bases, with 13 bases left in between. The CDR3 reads CASSQTGEPGELFF. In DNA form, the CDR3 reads TGTGCCAGCAGCCAGACAGGCGAGCCCGGGGAGCTGTTTTTT.

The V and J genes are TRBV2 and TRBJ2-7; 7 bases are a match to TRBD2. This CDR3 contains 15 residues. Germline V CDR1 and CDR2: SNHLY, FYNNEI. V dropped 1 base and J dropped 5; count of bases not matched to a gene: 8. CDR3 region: CASSEEGGREDEQYF. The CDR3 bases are TGTGCCAGCAGTGAAGAGGGAGGGAGGGAAGACGAGCAGTACTTC.

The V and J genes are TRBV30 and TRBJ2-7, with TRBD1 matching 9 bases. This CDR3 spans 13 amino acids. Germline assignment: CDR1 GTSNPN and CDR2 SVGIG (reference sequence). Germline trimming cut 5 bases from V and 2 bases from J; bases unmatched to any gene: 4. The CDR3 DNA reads TGTGCCTGGGGGACAGGGATCACCTACGAGCAGTACTTC. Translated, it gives CAWGTGITYEQYF.

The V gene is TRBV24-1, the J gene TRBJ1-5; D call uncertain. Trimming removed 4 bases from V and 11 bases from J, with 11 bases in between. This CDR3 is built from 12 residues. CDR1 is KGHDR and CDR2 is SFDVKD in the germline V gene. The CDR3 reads CATSDTGVSQHF. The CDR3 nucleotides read TGTGCCACCAGTGACACGGGAGTGTCCCAGCATTTT.

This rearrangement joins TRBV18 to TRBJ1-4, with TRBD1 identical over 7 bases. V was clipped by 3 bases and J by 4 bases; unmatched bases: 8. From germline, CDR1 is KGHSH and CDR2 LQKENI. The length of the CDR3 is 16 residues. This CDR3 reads CASSPPGQAYNEKLFF. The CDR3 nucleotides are TGTGCCAGCTCACCCCCCGGACAGGCTTATAATGAAAAACTGTTTTTT.

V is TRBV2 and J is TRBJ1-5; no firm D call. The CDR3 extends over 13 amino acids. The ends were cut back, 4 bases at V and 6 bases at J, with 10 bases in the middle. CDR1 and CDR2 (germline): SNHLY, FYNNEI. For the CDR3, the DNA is TGTGCCAGCAGTGTGCGTCTAAGTCAGCCCCAGCATTTT. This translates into CASSVRLSQPQHF.

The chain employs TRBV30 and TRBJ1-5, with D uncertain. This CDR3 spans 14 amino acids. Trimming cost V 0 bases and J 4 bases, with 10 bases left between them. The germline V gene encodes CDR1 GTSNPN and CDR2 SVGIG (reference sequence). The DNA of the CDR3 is TGTGCCTGGAGTGTAGGAGCCGCAAATCAGCCCCAGCATTTT. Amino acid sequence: CAWSVGAANQPQHF.

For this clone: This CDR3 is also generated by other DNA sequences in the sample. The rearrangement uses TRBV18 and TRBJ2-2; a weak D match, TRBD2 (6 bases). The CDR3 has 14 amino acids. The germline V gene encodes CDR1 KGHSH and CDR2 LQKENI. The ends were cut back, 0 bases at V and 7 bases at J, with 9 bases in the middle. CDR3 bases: TGTGCCAGCTCACCACCGGCGGGGTACGGGGAGCTGTTTTTT. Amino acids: CASSPPAGYGELFF.

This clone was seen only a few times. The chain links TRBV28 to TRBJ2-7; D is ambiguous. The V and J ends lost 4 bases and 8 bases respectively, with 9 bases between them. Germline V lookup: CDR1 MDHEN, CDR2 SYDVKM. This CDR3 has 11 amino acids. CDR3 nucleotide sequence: TGTGCCAGCAGTTCCACAGCAAAGCAGTACTTC. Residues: CASSSTAKQYF.

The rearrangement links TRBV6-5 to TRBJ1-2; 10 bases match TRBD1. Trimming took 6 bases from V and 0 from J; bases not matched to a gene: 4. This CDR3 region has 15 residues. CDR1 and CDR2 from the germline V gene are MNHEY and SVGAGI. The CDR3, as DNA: TGTGCCAGCAGCCCCGGGACAGGGGCTAACTATGGCTACACCTTC. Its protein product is CASSPGTGANYGYTF.

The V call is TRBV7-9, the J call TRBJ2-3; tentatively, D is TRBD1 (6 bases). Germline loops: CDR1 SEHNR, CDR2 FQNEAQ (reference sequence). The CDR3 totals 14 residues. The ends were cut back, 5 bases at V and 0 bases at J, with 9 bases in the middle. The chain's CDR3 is CASSAGDSTDTQYF. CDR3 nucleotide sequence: TGTGCCAGCAGCGCAGGGGACAGCACAGATACGCAGTATTTT.

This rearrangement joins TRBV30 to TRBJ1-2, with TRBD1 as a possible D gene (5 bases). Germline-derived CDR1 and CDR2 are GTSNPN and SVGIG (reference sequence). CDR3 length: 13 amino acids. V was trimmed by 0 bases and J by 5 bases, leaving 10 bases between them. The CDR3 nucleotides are TGTGCCTGGAGTGTTTCAGGGTCTTATGGCTACACCTTC. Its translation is CAWSVSGSYGYTF.

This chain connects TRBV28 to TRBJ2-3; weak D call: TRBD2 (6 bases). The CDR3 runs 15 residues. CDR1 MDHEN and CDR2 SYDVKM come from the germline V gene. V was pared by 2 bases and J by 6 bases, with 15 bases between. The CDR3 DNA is TGTGCCAGCAGTTTAGACGGGCGGGACGGGGATACGCAGTATTTT. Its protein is CASSLDGRDGDTQYF.